The 20 T cell receptor beta chains below all came from one sample that was sequenced in a study of T cell repertoires in cytomegalovirus infection. MiXCR was run by TCRdb on the reads, yielding one entry per CDR3 protein. This sample carries about a million distinct CDR3 sequences, approximately 30% of them seen once, and the ten largest clones take roughly 13%. Their target antigens are unknown. This specimen was cultured CD8+ T cells from PBMCs, taken from culture after CMV antigen stimulation. The source of these receptors is a human donor in good health (CMV status not recorded). Some clones in this sample may be carry-over from other donors' samples.

The chain couples TRBV29-1 to TRBJ1-2, with no clear D. Germline CDR1 and CDR2: SQVTM and ANQGSEA. V was shortened by 4 bases and J by 0 bases, with 9 bases between the two germline ends. The CDR3 is 13 residues long. The CDR3 region is CSVVFNANYGYTF. The CDR3 nucleotides are TGCAGCGTTGTGTTCAACGCTAACTATGGCTACACCTTC.

The chain combines TRBV20-1 with TRBJ1-4; D is unresolved. The V end was cut by 5 bases, the J end by 8 bases, with 12 bases between. The CDR3 consists of 12 residues. Germline values: CDR1 DFQATT, CDR2 SNEGSKA (reference sequence). The CDR3: CSAAGEFEKLFF. Here the CDR3 DNA reads TGCAGTGCTGCCGGGGAGTTCGAAAAACTGTTTTTT.

The V and J genes are TRBV7-6 and TRBJ2-1; 8 bases line up with TRBD1. Germline trimming cut 5 bases from V and 5 bases from J; bases unmatched to any gene: 11. The germline V gene encodes CDR1 SGHVS and CDR2 FNYEAQ. CDR3 length: 16 residues. CDR3 loop: CASSPSGDRRHNEQFF. In DNA, the CDR3 is TGTGCCAGCAGCCCCTCGGGGGACAGGCGACACAATGAGCAGTTCTTC.

A remark on this clonotype: This may be a read error, as it is one base from a much larger clone. The J gene is TRBJ2-7, the V gene TRBV7-6, with 9 bases aligning to TRBD1. Looked up from germline, CDR1 is SGHVS and CDR2 is FNYEAQ. The CDR3 contains 15 residues. CDR3 sequence reads: CVSSRTGDAIYEQYF. Here the CDR3 DNA reads TGTGTCAGCAGCCGGACAGGGGACGCGATCTACGAGCAGTACTTC.

This clonotype was observed many times. The J gene is TRBJ2-3, the V gene TRBV7-6, with a weak D call TRBD1 (5 bases). The CDR3 has 18 amino acids. V was pared by 5 bases and J by 4 bases, with 25 bases between. Germline CDR1 SGHVS, CDR2 FNYEAQ. CDR3 protein: CASSQSSCDLQGADTQYF. The CDR3 DNA sequence: TGTGCCAGCAGCCAGAGTTCCTGTGACCTCCAGGGCGCAGATACGCAGTATTTT. The full variable domain, with the rest looked up from reference TRBV7-6 and TRBJ2-3, is GAGVSQSPRYKVTKRGQDVALRCDPISGHVSLYWYRQALGQGPEFLTYFNYEAQQDKSGLPNDRFSAERPEGSISTLTIQRTEQRDSAMYRCASSQSSCDLQGADTQYFGPGTRLTVL.

In this sample, this clonotype turned up a few times. This sequence joins TRBV7-2 and TRBJ2-3; TRBD2 agrees at 9 bases. Germline CDR1 is SGHTA and CDR2 is FQGNSA. Trimming removed 5 bases from V and 4 bases from J; junction bases left unmatched: 4. This CDR3 region has 14 residues. The CDR3: CASSRLAAPDTQYF. Here the CDR3 DNA reads TGTGCCAGCAGCAGACTAGCGGCCCCAGATACGCAGTATTTT.

Notes on this clonotype: A single base separates this from a much larger clone, so it may be a read error. The V gene is TRBV7-2, the J gene TRBJ1-1; D remains unclear. Germline CDR1 reads SGHTA; CDR2 reads FQGNSA. CDR3 length: 11 residues. The CDR3 bases are TGTGCCAGCAACTTAGCGATTGAAGCTTTCTTT. Translated: CASNLAIEAFF.

This clonotype was found a few times. The chain recombines TRBV15 with TRBJ1-2; D may be TRBD1 (5 bases). The germline gives CDR1 LNHNV, CDR2 YYDKDF (reference sequence). The V end lost 3 bases, the J end lost 2 bases, and 10 bases lay between the germline ends. CDR3 length: 14 amino acids. CDR3: CATSRDTFNYGYTF. In DNA, the CDR3 is TGTGCCACCAGCAGGGACACTTTCAACTATGGCTACACCTTC.

V is TRBV6-1 and J is TRBJ2-3, with no clear D. Germline CDR1 MNHNS, CDR2 SASEGT. The CDR3 runs 14 residues. V lost 0 bases and J 2 bases, leaving 6 bases between the germline ends. The CDR3 DNA is TGTGCCAGCAGTGAAGCTGTTCTCACAGATACGCAGTATTTT. Its translation: CASSEAVLTDTQYF.

The genes are TRBV12-3 or TRBV12-4 and TRBJ1-4, with 7 bases fitting TRBD1. V shed 5 bases, J shed 5 bases, and the junction held 5 bases outside the gene matches. The CDR3 is made up of 14 amino acids. Here the CDR3 reads CASSLTTGNEKLFF. The CDR3 bases are TGTGCCAGCAGTCTTACGACAGGGAATGAAAAACTGTTTTTT.

The V call is TRBV10-2, the J call TRBJ2-6; D not resolved. Germline CDR1 is WSHSY and CDR2 is SAAADI. This CDR3 has 12 amino acids. CDR3 nucleotides: TGCGCAGCCCACTTGGGGGCCAACGTCCTGACTTTC. Protein sequence: CAAHLGANVLTF.

On this clonotype: This could be a read error, since a much larger clone is one nucleotide away. The chain has TRBV12-3 or TRBV12-4 and TRBJ2-1; 8 nucleotides line up with TRBD1. This CDR3 comprises 17 residues. The V segment lost 7 bases and the J segment 6 bases; nucleotides outside the gene matches: 17. The CDR3 nucleotides are TGTGCCAGCACCTCATTCCCCTGGACAGGGAGGTGCAATGAGCAGTTCTTC. Encoded protein: CASTSFPWTGRCNEQFF.

The J gene is TRBJ2-1, the V gene TRBV5-1; D gene ambiguous. The CDR3 runs to 14 residues. Germline-derived CDR1 and CDR2 are SGHRS and YFSETQ. The V and J ends lost 1 base and 2 bases respectively, with 7 bases between them. CDR3 sequence (DNA): TGCGCCAGCAGCTTGAGGGCAGCCTACAATGAGCAGTTCTTC. Translation gives CASSLRAAYNEQFF.

The V gene is TRBV7-2, the J gene TRBJ1-5; TRBD1 is a possible D gene (5 bases). CDR1 is SGHTA, CDR2 FQGNSA, per germline. CDR3 length: 17 residues. Trimming left V 0 bases short and J 0 bases short, with 12 bases between. Written as DNA, the CDR3 is TGTGCCAGCAGCTTAGCGAGGGGCGGTTATAGCAATCAGCCCCAGCATTTT. Amino acids: CASSLARGGYSNQPQHF. The full variable domain, rest sourced from reference TRBV7-2 and TRBJ1-5, is GAGVSQSPSNKVTEKGKDVELRCDPISGHTALYWYRQSLGQGLEFLIYFQGNSAPDKSGLPSDRFSAERTGGSVSTLTIQRTQQEDSAVYLCASSLARGGYSNQPQHFGDGTRLSIL.

This clonotype was counted only a few times. The chain joins TRBV19 to TRBJ2-3, with TRBD2 matching 9 bases. In germline, CDR1 is LNHDA, CDR2 SQIVND (reference sequence). This CDR3 is 16 amino acids long. Trimming took 5 bases from V and 5 from J; bases not matched to a gene: 11. As DNA, the CDR3 is TGTGCCAGTAGTCCCTGGGTGATAGCGGGGGTAGATACGCAGTATTTT. Translation: CASSPWVIAGVDTQYF.

This clonotype was seen a handful of times. The rearrangement uses TRBV5-5 and TRBJ1-5; D is uncertain. The CDR3 loop spans 16 amino acids. Between the trimmed V and J ends, which lost 4 bases and 0 bases, there was a span of 14 bases. The germline gives CDR1 SGHKS, CDR2 YYEKEE (reference sequence). CDR3 nucleotide sequence: TGTGCCAGCAGCCCCACTTGGATTAATAGCAATCAGCCCCAGCATTTT. The encoded protein is CASSPTWINSNQPQHF.

This clonotype was recorded many times. This chain joins TRBV6-5 and TRBJ2-7; no firm D call. The CDR3 sequence is 12 residues long. CDR1 is MNHEY and CDR2 is SVGAGI in the germline V gene. Trimming left V 2 bases short and J 4 bases short, with 6 bases between. CDR3 nucleotide sequence: TGTGCCAGCAGTTACGGGCCATACGAGCAGTACTTC. Its translation is CASSYGPYEQYF.

This clonotype has more than one count but fewer than ten. The rearrangement uses TRBV7-9 and TRBJ2-7; 7 bases are shared with TRBD1. V lost 4 bases, J lost 3 bases, and 6 bases stayed unmatched. Per the germline V gene, CDR1 is SEHNR and CDR2 is FQNEAQ (reference sequence). This CDR3 has 14 residues. CDR3 in DNA: TGTGCCAGCAGCTATACAGGGGTAAACTACGAGCAGTACTTC. This translates into CASSYTGVNYEQYF.

This clonotype appeared a few times. J is TRBJ1-1 and V is TRBV19; D gene unclear. The V and J ends lost 4 bases and 6 bases respectively, with 9 bases between them. The CDR3 sequence is 12 residues long. CDR1 is LNHDA and CDR2 is SQIVND in the germline V gene (reference sequence). CDR3 bases: TGTGCCAGTAGTAACGCTCTTCCTGAAGCTTTCTTT. Protein sequence: CASSNALPEAFF.

CDR3 loop: CASSYAGYEQYV. CDR3 nucleotide sequence: TGTGCCAGCAGTTACGCGGGTTACGAGCAGTACGTC. The chain employs TRBV6-6 and TRBJ2-7; possibly TRBD2 for D (5 bases). The CDR3 runs to 12 residues. Per germline, CDR1 MNHNY and CDR2 SVGAGI (reference sequence). V dropped 2 bases and J dropped 4 bases, with 6 bases sitting between them.